The clone carrying this TCR beta chain was found many times. TCRdb processed the 5' RACE reads anew with MiXCR; each CDR3 protein has one entry. The sample carries 100,000 to 150,000 distinct CDR3 sequences, approximately 8.4% recorded once. This sample was included in a study of T cells after yellow fever vaccination. This TCR was sampled from a man in his late teens or twenties who received the YFV17D yellow fever vaccine. Sequenced here: CD8+ T cells sorted from PBMCs, sampled on the day of the yellow fever booster vaccination.

Written as DNA, the CDR3 is TGTGCCAGCAGCGGCATAAGTGATGAAAAACTGTTTTTT. Translation: CASSGISDEKLFF. This chain connects TRBV28 to TRBJ1-4, with D unresolved. Germline V gene lookup returns CDR1 MDHEN and CDR2 SYDVKM. The CDR3 length is 13 residues. V was shortened by 6 bases and J by 6 bases, with 11 bases between the two germline ends. The full variable domain, rest sourced from reference TRBV28 and TRBJ1-4, is DVKVTQSSRYLVKRTGEKVFLECVQDMDHENMFWYRQDPGLGLRLIYFSYDVKMKEKGDIPEGYSVSREKKERFSLILESASTNQTSMYLCASSGISDEKLFFGSGTQLSVL.